The 21 T cell receptor beta chains below come from one sample, sequenced in a study of blood T cell repertoires in COVID-19. Generated by immunoSEQ multiplex PCR, the TCRdb table keeps only in-frame clones and is missing some. This sample has over 200,000 clones, with approximately 91% found just once. The sequenced material came from peripheral blood. Every receptor here comes from a man in his 60s who had recovered from COVID-19.

V gene TRBV18 combines with J gene TRBJ2-7; no clear D gene. Trimming stripped 3 bases from V and 1 base from J, with 10 bases between. Germline CDR1 KGHSH, CDR2 LQKENI. The CDR3 covers 14 residues. CDR3 region: CASSPLSVSYEQYF. The CDR3 DNA follows: TGTGCCAGCTCACCCCTGTCAGTATCCTACGAGCAGTACTTC.

The rearrangement links TRBV5-1 to TRBJ2-7; 10 bases fit TRBD2. The CDR3 extends over 17 amino acids. Trimming removed 2 bases from V and 6 bases from J; junction bases left unmatched: 14. Germline CDR1 SGHRS, CDR2 YFSETQ. As DNA, the CDR3 is TGCGCCAGCAGCTTCCCCAGGGGAGCGGGAGGGCCACGCGAGCAGTACTTC. Amino acids: CASSFPRGAGGPREQYF.

The V gene is TRBV27, the J gene TRBJ2-1, with 8 positions matching TRBD1. This CDR3 is 17 amino acids long. J was trimmed by 9 bases and V by 8 bases; bases with no gene match: 21. Germline CDR1 and CDR2: MNHEY and SMNVEV (reference sequence). The CDR3 bases are TGTGCCAGCTCCCTACCCAGGGGGCGGGATCAGTTGAGTGAGCAGTTCTTC. Protein: CASSLPRGRDQLSEQFF.

The V call is TRBV19, the J call TRBJ1-2; no definite D call. In germline, CDR1 is LNHDA, CDR2 SQIVND (reference sequence). CDR3 length equals 16 residues. Trimming removed 0 bases from V and 5 bases from J, with 16 bases in between. This CDR3 is CASSIDHWSPRYGYTF. CDR3 DNA: TGTGCCAGTAGTATAGATCACTGGTCCCCTCGGTATGGCTACACCTTC.

Written as DNA, the CDR3 is TGTGCCAGCAGTTTAGGACTGGGAGGCACGCAGTATTTT. Amino acid sequence: CASSLGLGGTQYF. The chain recombines TRBV28 with TRBJ2-3, with D perhaps matching TRBD2 (6 bases). In germline, CDR1 is MDHEN, CDR2 SYDVKM. V dropped 2 bases and J dropped 9 bases, with 12 bases sitting between them. This CDR3 has 13 residues. The variable domain in full, completed from reference TRBV28 and TRBJ2-3, reads DVKVTQSSRYLVKRTGEKVFLECVQDMDHENMFWYRQDPGLGLRLIYFSYDVKMKEKGDIPEGYSVSREKKERFSLILESASTNQTSMYLCASSLGLGGTQYFGPGTRLTVL.

This clone has just a few counts. This rearrangement joins TRBV5-4 to TRBJ1-1, with D possibly being TRBD1 (6 bases). CDR3 length: 15 residues. Trimming removed 0 bases at V and 2 bases at J, with 11 bases between. The germline V gene has CDR1 SGHNT and CDR2 YYREEE (reference sequence). The CDR3: CASSLDSGANTEAFF. DNA for the CDR3: TGTGCCAGCAGCTTGGATTCAGGGGCCAACACTGAAGCTTTCTTT.

This clone was found once. The V gene is TRBV7-2, the J gene TRBJ1-2; D remains ambiguous. Germline CDR1 is SGHTA and CDR2 is FQGNSA. The CDR3 runs to 12 residues. V lost 1 base and J 14 bases, leaving 14 bases between the germline ends. The CDR3 reads CASSLDVTSKTF. As DNA, the CDR3 is TGTGCCAGCAGCTTAGACGTCACATCGAAGACCTTC.

This chain joins TRBV3-1 (or the pseudogene TRBV3-2) and TRBJ1-3; TRBD1 agrees at 10 bases. The germline gives CDR1 LGHDT, CDR2 YNNKEL (reference sequence). The CDR3 extends over 17 amino acids. V gave up 5 bases and J gave up 4 bases; unmatched junction bases: 11. CDR3 region: CASSSGTGVPSGNTIYF. As DNA, the CDR3 is TGTGCCAGCAGCTCCGGGACAGGGGTTCCTTCGGGAAACACCATATATTTT.

The chain has TRBV7-2 and TRBJ2-7, with 14 bases matching TRBD2. The CDR3 is made up of 18 amino acids. CDR1 and CDR2 from the germline V gene are SGHTA and FQGNSA. V gave up 4 bases and J gave up 6 bases; unmatched junction bases: 14. CDR3 sequence reads: CASSSGTSGRITAGEQYF. CDR3 nucleotide sequence: TGTGCCAGCAGCTCCGGGACTAGCGGGAGAATTACTGCGGGCGAGCAGTACTTC.

V and J are TRBV15 and TRBJ2-5; TRBD2 matches 15 bases. The CDR3 has 16 amino acids. Looked up from germline, CDR1 is LNHNV and CDR2 is YYDKDF (reference sequence). Unmatched junction bases numbered 2, after V lost 3 bases and J lost 3 bases. CDR3 sequence reads: CATSRGLAGGKETQYF. The CDR3 region has the DNA TGTGCCACCAGCAGGGGACTAGCGGGGGGAAAAGAGACCCAGTACTTC.

The chain's CDR3 is CASSPLGGPEQFF. As DNA, the CDR3 is TGTGCCAGCTCACCATTAGGAGGACCTGAGCAGTTCTTC. This chain links TRBV18 with TRBJ2-1; tentative D call: TRBD2 (5 bases). The germline V gene has CDR1 KGHSH and CDR2 LQKENI. The CDR3 is made up of 13 amino acids. V was clipped by 2 bases and J by 9 bases, with 11 bases between them.

CDR3 residues: CASSKPPPGLAGGTRLYNEQFF. The CDR3 DNA is TGTGCCAGCAGCAAACCTCCCCCGGGACTAGCGGGAGGAACGAGGCTCTACAATGAGCAGTTCTTC. V is TRBV21-1 and J is TRBJ2-1; TRBD2, the table's D call, lacks a check against the DNA. TRBV21-1 is noted as a pseudogene. The CDR3 has 22 amino acids.

This chain links TRBV28 with TRBJ2-7, with 7 bases that match TRBD2. Germline CDR1 is MDHEN and CDR2 is SYDVKM. The trim removed 5 bases at V and 5 bases at J, leaving 9 bases unmatched. The CDR3 sequence is 14 residues long. The CDR3 loop is CASSPQRDRHEQYF. The CDR3 bases are TGTGCCAGCAGTCCTCAGCGGGACCGCCACGAGCAGTACTTC.

The chain has TRBV19 and TRBJ1-5, with D perhaps TRBD1 (5 bases). V was pared by 5 bases and J by 5 bases, with 16 bases between. CDR1 is LNHDA and CDR2 is SQIVND in the germline V gene (reference sequence). This CDR3 comprises 15 residues. The DNA for the CDR3 is TGTGCCAGTAGTGAAGGCAGGGAAGTACATCAGCCCCAGCATTTT. Translated, it gives CASSEGREVHQPQHF.

The genes are TRBV2 and TRBJ1-5; weak D call: TRBD1 (5 bases). Germline CDR1 and CDR2: SNHLY and FYNNEI. Trimming stripped 4 bases from V and 4 bases from J, with 14 bases between. The CDR3 length is 15 residues. The CDR3 bases are TGTGCCAGCAGTGTGGGGCAGGGAGGGAATCAGCCCCAGCATTTT. This codes for CASSVGQGGNQPQHF.

This rearrangement joins TRBV7-3 to TRBJ1-4; 7 bases match TRBD1. This CDR3 is built from 16 residues. Trimming removed 5 bases from V and 5 bases from J; junction bases left unmatched: 11. CDR1 SGHTA and CDR2 FQGTGA come from the germline V gene. The CDR3 bases are TGTGCCAGCAGCCTTACAGGAGGAGGGGGCAATGAAAAACTGTTTTTT. The encoded protein is CASSLTGGGGNEKLFF.

J is TRBJ1-5 and V is TRBV4-2; D possibly corresponds to TRBD1 (5 bases). V was clipped by 0 bases and J by 5 bases, with 8 bases between them. Germline V gives CDR1 LGHNA, CDR2 YNFKEQ. The CDR3 consists of 14 residues. CDR3 amino acids: CASSQDRGDQPQHF. The DNA for the CDR3 is TGTGCCAGCAGCCAAGATCGGGGGGATCAGCCCCAGCATTTT.

This chain joins TRBV5-1 and TRBJ2-4; possibly TRBD1 for D (5 bases). Trimming removed 5 bases from V and 8 bases from J, with 14 bases in between. This CDR3 is built from 13 residues. Germline-derived CDR1 and CDR2 are SGHRS and YFSETQ. This chain's CDR3 is CASSLQGRDIQYF. Written as DNA, the CDR3 is TGCGCCAGCAGTCTTCAGGGAAGAGACATTCAGTACTTC.

The rearrangement joins TRBV7-9 to TRBJ2-3; 12 nucleotides align to TRBD2. Trimming at V came to 4 bases and at J to 4 bases, leaving 9 bases not matched to a gene. Germline CDR1 and CDR2: SEHNR and FQNEAQ (reference sequence). This CDR3 has 17 residues. CDR3 residues: CASSSFGLAGGADTQYF. For the CDR3, the DNA is TGTGCCAGCAGCTCATTCGGTCTAGCGGGAGGGGCAGATACGCAGTATTTT.

This clone was counted between two and nine times. The chain's CDR3 is CASSNGGETQYF. The CDR3, as DNA: TGTGCCAGCAGCAACGGAGGGGAGACCCAGTACTTC. This chain uses TRBV7-9 with TRBJ2-5; possibly TRBD2 for D (6 bases). The CDR3 totals 12 residues. V lost 5 bases to trimming and J lost 5 bases, with 9 bases between them. From germline, CDR1 is SEHNR and CDR2 FQNEAQ (reference sequence).

This chain uses TRBV18 with TRBJ2-7; 9 nucleotides line up with TRBD1. The CDR3 runs 14 residues. The V gene's germline CDR1 is KGHSH and CDR2 LQKENI. V was clipped by 5 bases and J by 2 bases; unmatched bases: 4. The DNA for the CDR3 is TGTGCCAGCTCATCCGGGACAGGGACCTACGAGCAGTACTTC. Translating gives CASSSGTGTYEQYF.